These 19 T cell receptor beta chains originate from one sample sequenced in a study of blood T cell repertoires in COVID-19. Sequencing used immunoSEQ multiplex PCR; TCRdb keeps in-frame clones, though not all of them. This sample has 200,000 to 250,000 clones; about four fifths occur once, and the top ten carry around 2%. The specimen sequenced was peripheral blood. The receptors derive from a man aged 25 to 40 who had recovered from COVID-19.

The chain has TRBV5-6 and TRBJ2-5; 7 bases are shared with TRBD1. J gave up 0 bases and V 1 base, and 6 bases lay outside the gene matches. The length of the CDR3 is 16 residues. The germline CDR1 and CDR2 sequences are SGHDT and YYEEEE. CDR3 amino acids: CASSLTTGMYQETQYF. The CDR3 DNA follows: TGTGCCAGCAGCTTGACGACAGGGATGTACCAAGAGACCCAGTACTTC.

The chain employs TRBV5-5 and TRBJ2-7, with D maybe TRBD1 (6 bases). Germline CDR1 and CDR2: SGHKS and YYEKEE (reference sequence). The CDR3 spans 14 residues. Trimming removed 4 bases at V and 6 bases at J, with 17 bases between. The CDR3 region is CASSLGDLGGEQYV. CDR3 coding DNA: TGTGCCAGCAGCCTGGGGGACCTAGGGGGCGAGCAGTACGTC.

The chain uses TRBV16 and TRBJ2-5, with D perhaps TRBD1 (6 bases). The CDR3 consists of 15 residues. Trimming stripped 2 bases from V and 4 bases from J, with 14 bases between. The V gene's germline CDR1 is KGHSY and CDR2 FQNENV. CDR3 sequence reads: CASSQILDSRETQYF. CDR3 bases: TGTGCCAGCAGCCAAATTTTGGACAGTAGAGAGACCCAGTACTTC.

The chain is built from TRBV6-5 and TRBJ2-1; 8 nucleotides line up with TRBD1. The CDR3 totals 15 residues. Trimming removed 4 bases from V and 9 bases from J; junction bases left unmatched: 11. The germline CDR1 and CDR2 sequences are MNHEY and SVGAGI. The CDR3 reads CASSSRDRSRSEQFF. Written as DNA, the CDR3 is TGTGCCAGCAGTTCCCGGGACAGGTCCCGCAGTGAGCAGTTCTTC.

This CDR3 reads CASSGQAFNGEQYF. The CDR3 region has the DNA TGTGCCAGTAGTGGACAGGCCTTTAACGGCGAGCAGTACTTC. This chain connects TRBV19 to TRBJ2-7; 7 positions agree with TRBD1. The trim removed 5 bases at V and 6 bases at J, leaving 10 bases unmatched. The CDR3 runs 14 residues. Germline lookup yields CDR1 LNHDA and CDR2 SQIVND (reference sequence). Based on the CDR3 plus reference TRBV19 and TRBJ2-7, the full variable domain is DGGITQSPKYLFRKEGQNVTLSCEQNLNHDAMYWYRQDPGQGLRLIYYSQIVNDFQKGDIAEGYSVSREKKESFPLTVTSAQKNPTAFYLCASSGQAFNGEQYFGPGTRLTVT.

The genes are TRBV5-4 and TRBJ2-1; 7 bases agree with TRBD1. There are 16 residues in the CDR3. The germline CDR1 and CDR2 sequences are SGHNT and YYREEE (reference sequence). J was trimmed by 1 base and V by 7 bases; bases with no gene match: 11. CDR3 loop: CASRGATGSSYNEQFF. The DNA of the CDR3 is TGTGCCAGCCGAGGAGCGACAGGGTCGTCCTACAATGAGCAGTTCTTC. Full variable domain (missing parts from reference TRBV5-4 and TRBJ2-1): ETGVTQSPTHLIKTRGQQVTLRCSSQSGHNTVSWYQQALGQGPQFIFQYYREEENGRGNFPPRFSGLQFPNYSSELNVNALELDDSALYLCASRGATGSSYNEQFFGPGTRLTVL.

This rearrangement joins TRBV5-1 to TRBJ2-1; D might be TRBD1 (5 bases). V lost 0 bases, J lost 2 bases, and 9 bases lay in between. Germline V CDR1 and CDR2: SGHRS, YFSETQ. This CDR3 contains 15 residues. CDR3 in amino acids: CASSLATDPYNEQFF. CDR3 in DNA: TGCGCCAGCAGCTTGGCGACAGACCCCTACAATGAGCAGTTCTTC.

V usage is TRBV9 and J usage is TRBJ2-5; TRBD2 is a possible D gene (7 bases). Deletions cut 0 bases from V and 3 bases from J, with 9 bases between. CDR1 SGDLS and CDR2 YYNGEE come from the germline V gene. This CDR3 region has 14 residues. The CDR3 loop is CASSVGGGEETQYF. As DNA, the CDR3 is TGTGCCAGCAGCGTAGGAGGGGGGGAAGAGACCCAGTACTTC.

The rearrangement uses TRBV4-2 and TRBJ1-1; 11 nucleotides agree with TRBD1. CDR3 length: 18 amino acids. Trimming cost V 0 bases and J 0 bases; bases outside gene matches: 6. The germline gives CDR1 LGHNA, CDR2 YNFKEQ. The CDR3 here is CASSQDPGQGVVNTEAFF. Written as DNA, the CDR3 is TGTGCCAGCAGCCAAGACCCGGGACAGGGGGTTGTGAACACTGAAGCTTTCTTT.

This chain joins TRBV19 and TRBJ2-5, with D perhaps matching TRBD1 (6 bases). The CDR3 extends over 14 amino acids. Germline lookup yields CDR1 LNHDA and CDR2 SQIVND (reference sequence). The V and J ends lost 3 bases and 1 base respectively, with 9 bases between them. CDR3 in DNA: TGTGCCAGTAGTATCGGGACAATCCAAGAGACCCAGTACTTC. This gives the protein CASSIGTIQETQYF.

The J gene is TRBJ1-3, the V gene TRBV19; D remains ambiguous. CDR3 length equals 17 residues. The ends were cut back, 4 bases at V and 0 bases at J, with 16 bases in the middle. Germline assignment: CDR1 LNHDA and CDR2 SQIVND (reference sequence). CDR3 in amino acids: CASSTTTRLLSGNTIYF. The DNA for the CDR3 is TGTGCCAGTAGTACTACGACCAGGCTCCTCTCTGGAAACACCATATATTTT.

The V gene is TRBV11-1, the J gene TRBJ2-5; a possible D gene is TRBD2 (5 bases). Germline assignment: CDR1 SGHAT and CDR2 FQDESV (reference sequence). V dropped 4 bases and J dropped 2 bases, with 11 bases sitting between them. The CDR3 contains 14 residues. The DNA for the CDR3 is TGTGCCAGCAGCTCGAAGTGGGAGCAAGAGACCCAGTACTTC. It specifies CASSSKWEQETQYF.

This clone was detected only once. The chain links TRBV6-1 to TRBJ2-2; D is possibly TRBD2 (6 bases). The CDR3 extends over 13 amino acids. Germline values: CDR1 MNHNS, CDR2 SASEGT. Trimming took off 3 bases at V and 6 bases at J, with 8 bases between the two ends. The CDR3 sequence is CASSDWGAGELFF. The CDR3 nucleotides read TGTGCCAGCAGTGATTGGGGGGCCGGGGAGCTGTTTTTT.

This chain connects TRBV9 to TRBJ2-3; TRBD1 agrees at 7 bases. V dropped 0 bases and J dropped 1; count of bases not matched to a gene: 5. CDR3 length equals 16 residues. CDR1 and CDR2 (germline): SGDLS, YYNGEE. The CDR3 region has the DNA TGTGCCAGCAGCGTAGAAGGGGGCTCCGGCACAGATACGCAGTATTTT. Protein: CASSVEGGSGTDTQYF. The entire variable domain, with the rest obtained from reference TRBV9 and TRBJ2-3, is as follows: DSGVTQTPKHLITATGQRVTLRCSPRSGDLSVYWYQQSLDQGLQFLIQYYNGEERAKGNILERFSAQQFPDLHSELNLSSLELGDSALYFCASSVEGGSGTDTQYFGPGTRLTVL.

The CDR3 nucleotides read TGTGCCAGCAGCTTGGCCGGCGGGGCGGATGAGCAGTTCTTC. Its protein product is CASSLAGGADEQFF. The chain is built from TRBV5-6 and TRBJ2-1; weak D call: TRBD2 (6 bases). With 0 bases removed from V and 8 bases from J, the gap between germline ends came to 12 bases. This CDR3 region has 14 residues. Germline loops: CDR1 SGHDT, CDR2 YYEEEE.

The count of this clone is one. The V call is TRBV14, the J call TRBJ1-1; 7 nucleotides line up with TRBD1. V was pared by 1 base and J by 5 bases, with 7 bases of the junction left unmatched. Looked up from germline, CDR1 is SGHDN and CDR2 is FVKESK. The CDR3 has 15 amino acids. The CDR3 region is CASSQVQGRYTEAFF. Here the CDR3 DNA reads TGTGCCAGCAGCCAAGTACAGGGGAGATATACTGAAGCTTTCTTT. The full variable domain, completed using reference TRBV14 and TRBJ1-1, is EAGVTQFPSHSVIEKGQTVTLRCDPISGHDNLYWYRRVMGKEIKFLLHFVKESKQDESGMPNNRFLAERTGGTYSTLKVQPAELEDSGVYFCASSQVQGRYTEAFFGQGTRLTVV.

The V and J genes are TRBV3-1 (or the pseudogene TRBV3-2) and TRBJ1-5; no firm D call. V was pared by 6 bases and J by 1 base, with 10 bases between. Looked up from germline, CDR1 is LGHDT and CDR2 is YNNKEL (reference sequence). CDR3 length: 14 amino acids. DNA of the CDR3: TGTGCCAGCAGTTTCGGCGGCAGCAATCAGCCCCAGCATTTT. It codes for CASSFGGSNQPQHF.

V usage is TRBV18 and J usage is TRBJ2-1; TRBD2 aligns across 12 bases. From germline, CDR1 is KGHSH and CDR2 LQKENI. With 0 bases clipped from V and 6 bases from J, the junction kept 3 bases outside the gene matches. The CDR3 contains 16 residues. The CDR3 DNA reads as TGTGCCAGCTCACCACCGGCTAGCGGGGGGGCCAATGAGCAGTTCTTC. Amino acids: CASSPPASGGANEQFF.

The chain has TRBV7-9 and TRBJ1-6, with D tentatively TRBD1 (6 bases). Trimming removed 1 base at V and 9 bases at J, with 13 bases between. Germline-derived CDR1 and CDR2 are SEHNR and FQNEAQ (reference sequence). There are 15 residues in the CDR3. The CDR3 bases are TGTGCCAGCAGCTTAGAGGACAGATTCTCTTCACCCCTCCACTTT. This encodes CASSLEDRFSSPLHF.